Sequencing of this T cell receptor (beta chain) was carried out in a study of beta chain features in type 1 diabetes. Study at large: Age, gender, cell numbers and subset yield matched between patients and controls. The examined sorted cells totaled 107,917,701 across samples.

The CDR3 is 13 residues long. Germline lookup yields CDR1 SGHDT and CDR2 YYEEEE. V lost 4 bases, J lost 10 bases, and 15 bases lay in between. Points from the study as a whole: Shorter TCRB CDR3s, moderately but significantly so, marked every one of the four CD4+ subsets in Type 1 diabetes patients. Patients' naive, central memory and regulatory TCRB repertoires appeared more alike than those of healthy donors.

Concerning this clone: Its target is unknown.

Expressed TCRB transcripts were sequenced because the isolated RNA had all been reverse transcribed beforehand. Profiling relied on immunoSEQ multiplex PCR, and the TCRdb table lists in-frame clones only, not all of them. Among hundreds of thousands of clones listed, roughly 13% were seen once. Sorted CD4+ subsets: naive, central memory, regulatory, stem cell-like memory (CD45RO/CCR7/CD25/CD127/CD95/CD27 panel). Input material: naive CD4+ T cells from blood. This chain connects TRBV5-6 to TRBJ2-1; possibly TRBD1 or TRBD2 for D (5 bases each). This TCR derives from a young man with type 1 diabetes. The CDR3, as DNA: TGTGCCAGCAGCCGGGGCACAGAGGAGGAGCAGTTCTTC. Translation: CASSRGTEEEQFF.